One and the same sample provided the 21 T cell receptor beta chains below, sequenced in a study of human T cells and chemical hapten exposure. Regarding time point: pre-sensitization, week 0. Treatment meaning: therapeutic diphenylcyclopropenone sensitization with weekly scalp DPC. In TCRdb, the RACE reads were re-called with MiXCR into one record per CDR3 protein. This sample yields under 300,000 distinct CDR3 sequences, of which around 7% are seen a single time; 0.9% to 1.5% belongs to the top ten. The specimen comprised whole blood, sampled in connection with sensitization to the hapten diphenylcyclopropenone (DPC). Receptor source: a man between 18 and 29 years old with alopecia areata. Some clones in this sample may be carry-over from other donors' samples.

As concerns this clonotype: The junction departs from germline at one end; a sequencing error may be responsible. The chain carries TRBV7-2 and TRBJ1-3; D gene unclear. Germline loops: CDR1 SGHTA, CDR2 FQGNSA. This CDR3 has 15 amino acids. This CDR3 is CASSLVSGTGNTIHF. CDR3 coding DNA: TGTGCCAGCAGCTTAGTATCGGGAACTGGAAACACCATACATTTT.

Many counts were recorded for this clonotype. V and J are TRBV12-3 or TRBV12-4 and TRBJ2-4, with D perhaps given as TRBD1 or TRBD2 (6 bases each). The CDR3 spans 14 residues. V lost 6 bases and J 11 bases, leaving 20 bases between the germline ends. The CDR3, as DNA: TGTGCCAGCAGCGGGGGAGTGGACAGAATCGTTCAGTACTTC. Translated: CASSGGVDRIVQYF.

CDR3: CASSFEPRNTEAFF. CDR3 DNA: TGTGCCAGCAGTTTTGAACCAAGGAACACTGAAGCTTTCTTT. The chain uses TRBV12-3 or TRBV12-4 and TRBJ1-1; D unresolved. The CDR3 sequence is 14 residues long. V lost 3 bases to trimming and J lost 1 base, with 9 bases between them.

Ten or more counts support this clonotype. This sequence joins TRBV6-6 and TRBJ2-5; D not resolved. Germline lookup yields CDR1 MNHNY and CDR2 SVGAGI (reference sequence). With 1 base removed from V and 5 bases from J, the gap between germline ends came to 2 bases. There are 11 residues in the CDR3. CDR3 nucleotide sequence: TGTGCCAGCAGTTACTTGGAGACCCAGTACTTC. This encodes CASSYLETQYF.

This clonotype has only a few counts. The chain couples TRBV6-6 to TRBJ1-2; weak D call: TRBD1 (5 bases). Germline CDR1 is MNHNY and CDR2 is SVGAGI (reference sequence). Deletions cut 6 bases from V and 3 bases from J, with 11 bases between. CDR3 length equals 13 residues. CDR3 loop: CASSPEGYYGYTF. The CDR3 DNA follows: TGTGCCAGCAGCCCGGAGGGGTACTATGGCTACACCTTC.

This clonotype was seen at least ten times. The V call is TRBV12-3 or TRBV12-4, the J call TRBJ1-1; 8 bases are shared with TRBD1. V lost 3 bases to trimming and J lost 4 bases; unmatched junction nucleotides: 4. The CDR3 is 14 amino acids. This CDR3 is CASSFTGGGTEAFF. In DNA form, the CDR3 reads TGTGCCAGCAGTTTTACAGGGGGAGGCACTGAAGCTTTCTTT.

Only a few counts were recorded for this clonotype. The gene calls are TRBV7-8 and TRBJ1-1; tentative D call: TRBD1 (5 bases). This CDR3 spans 13 amino acids. Looked up from germline, CDR1 is SGHVS and CDR2 is FQNEAQ. V lost 3 bases, J lost 8 bases, and 13 bases lay in between. The CDR3, as DNA: TGTGCCAGCAGCTTGTCAGGGAACTTGGAAGCTTTCTTT. This sequence encodes CASSLSGNLEAFF.

The V call is TRBV2, the J call TRBJ2-3; D not certain. CDR3 length: 13 amino acids. The V end was cut by 3 bases, the J end by 2 bases, with 6 bases between. The germline CDR1 and CDR2 sequences are SNHLY and FYNNEI. The CDR3 loop reads CASSDSHTDTQYF. CDR3 coding DNA: TGTGCCAGCAGTGACTCGCACACAGATACGCAGTATTTT.

The chain has TRBV5-1 and TRBJ1-1, with D maybe TRBD1 (5 bases). The CDR3 loop spans 14 amino acids. With 4 bases removed from V and 5 bases from J, the gap between germline ends came to 15 bases. From germline, CDR1 is SGHRS and CDR2 YFSETQ. CDR3 protein: CASSQNYGGTEAFF. The DNA of the CDR3 is TGCGCCAGCAGCCAAAATTACGGGGGTACTGAAGCTTTCTTT.

This clonotype was seen ten or more times. V gene TRBV12-3 or TRBV12-4 combines with J gene TRBJ2-3; no clear D gene. Trimming shortened V by 3 bases and J by 7 bases, and 8 bases separated the two germline ends. The CDR3 spans 12 residues. In DNA form, the CDR3 reads TGTGCCAGCAGTTTTCTCGGTAATACGCAGTATTTT. Protein sequence: CASSFLGNTQYF.

The table lists this clonotype with a few counts. The J gene is TRBJ1-5, the V gene TRBV5-1, with a weak D call TRBD1 (5 bases). Germline loops: CDR1 SGHRS, CDR2 YFSETQ. V was cut by 4 bases and J by 5 bases, with 19 bases left in between. The CDR3 is made up of 16 amino acids. The CDR3 region is CASSEGTDGVYQPQHF. The CDR3 DNA is TGCGCCAGCAGCGAAGGGACGGATGGGGTGTATCAGCCCCAGCATTTT.

This clonotype was picked up a small number of times. A read error may produce the germline difference seen at one junction end. CDR3 DNA sequence: TGTGTCATCAGTGGAAAACAGTCGAACACTGAAGCTTTCTTT. Encoded protein: CVISGKQSNTEAFF. The chain is built from TRBV10-3 and TRBJ1-1; D gene uncertain. CDR3 length: 14 amino acids. Per the germline V gene, CDR1 is ENHRY and CDR2 is SYGVKD.

This clonotype was seen only a few times. The chain carries TRBV27 and TRBJ2-7, with D perhaps matching TRBD1 or TRBD2 (5 bases each). The CDR3 totals 17 residues. The germline V gene has CDR1 MNHEY and CDR2 SMNVEV (reference sequence). V was cut by 5 bases and J by 3 bases, with 23 bases left in between. This CDR3 reads CASSRRDGDDRNYEQYF. Written as DNA, the CDR3 is TGTGCCAGCAGTCGTCGGGACGGCGACGATCGGAACTACGAGCAGTACTTC.

Only a few counts were recorded for this clonotype. The V call is TRBV28, the J call TRBJ1-5; D is unresolved. The V gene's germline CDR1 is MDHEN and CDR2 SYDVKM. V was cut by 3 bases and J by 0 bases, with 6 bases left in between. The CDR3 length is 14 residues. The CDR3 sequence: CASSFLRSNQPQHF. CDR3 bases: TGTGCCAGCAGTTTTTTACGTAGCAATCAGCCCCAGCATTTT.

The chain has TRBV6-6 and TRBJ1-2, with 7 bases that match TRBD1. The junction had 9 bases not matched to a gene; V was cut back by 4 bases and J by 1 base. CDR1 MNHNY and CDR2 SVGAGI come from the germline V gene (reference sequence). The CDR3 is made up of 16 amino acids. CDR3 residues: CASSSKTGPRNYGYTF. The CDR3 DNA follows: TGTGCCAGCAGTTCAAAGACAGGGCCCCGTAACTATGGCTACACCTTC.

This clonotype occurred many times. The chain is built from TRBV12-3 or TRBV12-4 and TRBJ2-3; weak D call: TRBD1 (5 bases). V lost 6 bases, J lost 2 bases, and 9 bases lay in between. This CDR3 has 13 amino acids. The DNA of the CDR3 is TGTGCCAGCAGACCGACAGACACAGATACGCAGTATTTT. Protein product: CASRPTDTDTQYF.

This clonotype was counted only a few times. The chain links TRBV2 to TRBJ2-1; TRBD2 might be the D (7 bases). CDR1 is SNHLY and CDR2 is FYNNEI in the germline V gene. Between the trimmed V and J ends, which lost 6 bases and 4 bases, there was a span of 13 bases. The length of the CDR3 is 14 residues. Written as DNA, the CDR3 is TGTGCCAGCAGGGGTCGGGGGGCGTACAATGAGCAGTTCTTC. The encoded protein is CASRGRGAYNEQFF. Drawing the rest from reference TRBV2 and TRBJ2-1, the complete variable domain is EPEVTQTPSHQVTQMGQEVILRCVPISNHLYFYWYRQILGQKVEFLVSFYNNEISEKSEIFDDQFSVERPDGSNFTLKIRSTKLEDSAMYFCASRGRGAYNEQFFGPGTRLTVL.

The rearrangement joins TRBV11-1 to TRBJ2-1; tentatively, D is TRBD2 (6 bases). This CDR3 is built from 13 residues. V was pared by 3 bases and J by 8 bases, with 11 bases between. Germline V gives CDR1 SGHAT, CDR2 FQDESV (reference sequence). As DNA, the CDR3 is TGTGCCAGCAGCTTTTGGGGGGAGGATGAGCAGTTCTTC. Residues: CASSFWGEDEQFF.

This clonotype was observed at least ten times. J is TRBJ2-1 and V is TRBV29-1; a possible D gene is TRBD2 (6 bases). From germline, CDR1 is SQVTM and CDR2 ANQGSEA. The CDR3 spans 14 residues. Trimming stripped 4 bases from V and 0 bases from J, with 10 bases between. The CDR3 spells CSVGAGYSYNEQFF. The CDR3 nucleotides are TGCAGCGTTGGAGCGGGCTACTCCTACAATGAGCAGTTCTTC.

The genes are TRBV2 and TRBJ2-7; no reliable D call. Per the germline V gene, CDR1 is SNHLY and CDR2 is FYNNEI. V was pared by 9 bases and J by 3 bases, with 15 bases between. The CDR3 consists of 13 residues. The CDR3 loop reads CASVRDKGYEQYV. The CDR3 nucleotides are TGTGCCAGTGTAAGAGACAAGGGCTACGAGCAGTACGTC.

This clonotype was observed at least ten times. V is TRBV6-6 and J is TRBJ1-1, with no clear D. The CDR3 sequence is 13 residues long. The V gene's germline CDR1 is MNHNY and CDR2 SVGAGI (reference sequence). V was trimmed by 0 bases and J by 1 base, leaving 3 bases between them. The CDR3 sequence: CASSYSENTEAFF. CDR3 DNA sequence: TGTGCCAGCAGTTACTCAGAGAACACTGAAGCTTTCTTT.